This T cell receptor beta chain is from a study of T cells in Graves' hyperthyroidism and ophthalmopathy. As for the study in general: Peripheral blood specimens were obtained at initial diagnosis, prior to any treatment. Broader study findings: Blood also held most thyroid clonotypes expanded beyond 0.001.

At least ten counts were recorded for this clonotype. What it recognizes is unknown. When ophthalmopathy did not progress within 18 months, Graves' hyperthyroidism was considered stable. A patient was excluded if there was uncontrolled infection, other autoimmune disease, pregnancy or lactation. This CDR3 has 16 residues. CDR1 is MNHNS and CDR2 is SASEGT in the germline V gene. The J segment lost 2 bases and the V segment lost 4 bases, leaving 9 bases of the junction unmatched. Amplification of TCR beta CDR3 regions used RNA as the template. The HTBI primer set was used in a first-round RT-PCR of the TCR CDR3. TCRdb reprocessed the multiplex PCR reads via MiXCR and lists one record per CDR3 protein. The table includes 300,000 to 400,000 distinct CDR3 sequences, about 13% detected once.

Source material: blood. The TCR sequence derives from a woman under 30 with Graves' hyperthyroidism. The chain links TRBV6-1 to TRBJ2-3; 7 bases match TRBD1. The DNA for the CDR3 is TGTGCCAGCAGTGGCCGGGACAGACTACCCACAGATACGCAGTATTTT. Amino acid sequence: CASSGRDRLPTDTQYF.